This paragraph covers one TCR beta chain sequence. TCRdb's table, derived via immunoSEQ multiplex PCR, lists solely in-frame clones and lacks some. The data show some 160,000 clones, with 80% seen just once and approximately 3% held by the top ten. Membership in each cohort depended on participant-reported clinical history. This sample stems from a study of blood T cell repertoires in COVID-19. On the study more broadly: The analysed material was cDNA or gDNA that came from T cells, B-cell-depleted T cells, or PBMCs.

V lost 5 bases and J lost 6, with 11 bases in between. This CDR3 is 12 amino acids long. Germline CDR1 reads SGHVS; CDR2 reads FQNEAQ. V usage is TRBV7-8 and J usage is TRBJ2-7; D unresolved. Sequenced material: PBMCs or T cells enriched from blood (not recorded which). This TCR was recovered from a woman aged 60-75 years who had recovered from COVID-19. This CDR3 reads CASSLVRLEQYF. In nucleotides, the CDR3 is TGTGCCAGCAGCCTGGTCAGGCTCGAGCAGTACTTC.